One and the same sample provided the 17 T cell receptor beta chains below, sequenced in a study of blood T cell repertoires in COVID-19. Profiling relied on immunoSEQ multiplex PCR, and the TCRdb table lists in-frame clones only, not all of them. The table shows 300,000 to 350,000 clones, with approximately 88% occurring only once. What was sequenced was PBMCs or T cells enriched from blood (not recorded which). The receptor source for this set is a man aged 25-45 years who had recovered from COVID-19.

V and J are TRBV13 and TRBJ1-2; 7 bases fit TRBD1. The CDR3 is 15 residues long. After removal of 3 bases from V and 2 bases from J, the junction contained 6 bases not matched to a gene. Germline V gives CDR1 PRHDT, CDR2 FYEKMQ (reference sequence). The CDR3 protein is CASSLNRGPNYGYTF. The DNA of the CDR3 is TGTGCCAGCAGCTTGAACAGGGGCCCCAACTATGGCTACACCTTC. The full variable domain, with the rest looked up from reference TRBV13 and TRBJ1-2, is AAGVIQSPRHLIKEKRETATLKCYPIPRHDTVYWYQQGPGQDPQFLISFYEKMQSDKGSIPDRFSAQQFSDYHSELNMSSLELGDSALYFCASSLNRGPNYGYTFGSGTRLTVV.

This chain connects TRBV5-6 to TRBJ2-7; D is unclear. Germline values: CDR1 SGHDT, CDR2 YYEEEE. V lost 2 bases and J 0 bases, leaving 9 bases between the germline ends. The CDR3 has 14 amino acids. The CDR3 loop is CASSFPVVSYEQYF. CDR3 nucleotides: TGTGCCAGCAGCTTTCCCGTAGTCTCCTACGAGCAGTACTTC.

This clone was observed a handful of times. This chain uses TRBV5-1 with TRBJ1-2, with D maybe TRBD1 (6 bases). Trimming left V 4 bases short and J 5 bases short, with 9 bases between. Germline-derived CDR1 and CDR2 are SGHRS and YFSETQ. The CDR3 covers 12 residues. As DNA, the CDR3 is TGCGCCAGCAGCGTACAGGGATATGGCTACACCTTC. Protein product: CASSVQGYGYTF.

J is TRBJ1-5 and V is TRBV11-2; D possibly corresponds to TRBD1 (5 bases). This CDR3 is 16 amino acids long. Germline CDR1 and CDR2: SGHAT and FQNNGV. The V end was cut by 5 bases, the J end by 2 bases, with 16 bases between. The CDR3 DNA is TGTGCCAGCAGCCGCGGGGGGATGCGGGGCAATCAGCCCCAGCATTTT. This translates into CASSRGGMRGNQPQHF.

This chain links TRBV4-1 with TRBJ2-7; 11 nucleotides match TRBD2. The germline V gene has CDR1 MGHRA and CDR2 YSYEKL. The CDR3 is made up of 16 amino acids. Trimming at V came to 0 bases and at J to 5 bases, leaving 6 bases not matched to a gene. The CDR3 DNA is TGCGCCAGCAGCCAAGAGGGCCTAGCGGGGGGTAACGAGCAGTACTTC. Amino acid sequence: CASSQEGLAGGNEQYF.

In nucleotides, the CDR3 is TGCGCCAGCAGCTTATCAGGACAGGGCAATGAGCAGTTCTTC. Its protein product is CASSLSGQGNEQFF. The chain carries TRBV5-1 and TRBJ2-1; 8 bases match TRBD1. The CDR3 contains 14 residues. Germline V lookup: CDR1 SGHRS, CDR2 YFSETQ. V shed 2 bases and J 6 bases; nucleotides not matched to a gene: 4.

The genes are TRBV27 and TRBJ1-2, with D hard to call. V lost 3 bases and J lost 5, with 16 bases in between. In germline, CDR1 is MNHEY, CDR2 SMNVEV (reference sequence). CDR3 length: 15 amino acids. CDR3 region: CASSFSPHGDYGYTF. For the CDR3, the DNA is TGTGCCAGCAGTTTTTCCCCGCACGGGGATTATGGCTACACCTTC.

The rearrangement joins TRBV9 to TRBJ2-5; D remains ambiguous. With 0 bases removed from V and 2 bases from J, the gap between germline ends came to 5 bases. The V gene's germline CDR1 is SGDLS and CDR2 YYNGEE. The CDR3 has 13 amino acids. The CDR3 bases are TGTGCCAGCAGCGTAGGACAACAAGAGACCCAGTACTTC. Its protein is CASSVGQQETQYF.

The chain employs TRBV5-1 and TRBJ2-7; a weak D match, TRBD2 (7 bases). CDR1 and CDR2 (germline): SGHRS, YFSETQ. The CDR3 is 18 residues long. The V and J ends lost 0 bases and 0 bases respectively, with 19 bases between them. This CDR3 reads CASSLAVGIGGASYEQYF. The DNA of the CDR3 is TGCGCCAGCAGCTTGGCCGTGGGAATTGGGGGGGCCTCCTACGAGCAGTACTTC.

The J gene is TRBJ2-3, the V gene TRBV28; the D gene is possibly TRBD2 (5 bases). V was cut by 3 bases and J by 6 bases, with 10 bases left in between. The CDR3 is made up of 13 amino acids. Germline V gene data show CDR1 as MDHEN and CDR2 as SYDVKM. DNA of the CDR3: TGTGCCAGCAGTTTTGCTAGCTGGGATACGCAGTATTTT. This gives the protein CASSFASWDTQYF.

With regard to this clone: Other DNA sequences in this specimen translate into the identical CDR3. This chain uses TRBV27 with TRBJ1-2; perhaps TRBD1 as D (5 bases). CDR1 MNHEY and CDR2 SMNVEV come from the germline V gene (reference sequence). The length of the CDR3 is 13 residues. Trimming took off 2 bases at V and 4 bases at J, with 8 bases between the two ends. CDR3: CASSLGGIYGYTF. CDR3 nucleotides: TGTGCCAGCAGTTTAGGGGGGATCTATGGCTACACCTTC.

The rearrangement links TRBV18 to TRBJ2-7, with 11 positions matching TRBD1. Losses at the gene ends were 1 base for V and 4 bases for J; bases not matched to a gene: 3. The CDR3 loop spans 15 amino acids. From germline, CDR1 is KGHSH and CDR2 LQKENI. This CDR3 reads CASSPQGQGAYEQYF. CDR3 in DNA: TGTGCCAGCTCACCACAAGGACAGGGGGCGTACGAGCAGTACTTC.

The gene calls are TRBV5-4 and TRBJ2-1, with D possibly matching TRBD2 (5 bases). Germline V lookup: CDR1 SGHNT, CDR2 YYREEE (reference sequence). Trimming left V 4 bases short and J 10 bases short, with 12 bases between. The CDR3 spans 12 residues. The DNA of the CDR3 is TGTGCCAGCAGCCTACCCTCGGGGGAGCAGTTCTTC. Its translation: CASSLPSGEQFF.

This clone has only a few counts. DNA of the CDR3: TGCGCCAGCAGCGGACAGGGGGAGAAGACCCAGTACTTC. Protein product: CASSGQGEKTQYF. V is TRBV5-1 and J is TRBJ2-5; TRBD1 aligns across 10 bases. Germline-derived CDR1 and CDR2 are SGHRS and YFSETQ. V shed 4 bases and J 6 bases; nucleotides not matched to a gene: 3. This CDR3 comprises 13 residues. Based on the CDR3 plus reference TRBV5-1 and TRBJ2-5, the full variable domain is KAGVTQTPRYLIKTRGQQVTLSCSPISGHRSVSWYQQTPGQGLQFLFEYFSETQRNKGNFPGRFSGRQFSNSRSEMNVSTLELGDSALYLCASSGQGEKTQYFGPGTRLLVL.

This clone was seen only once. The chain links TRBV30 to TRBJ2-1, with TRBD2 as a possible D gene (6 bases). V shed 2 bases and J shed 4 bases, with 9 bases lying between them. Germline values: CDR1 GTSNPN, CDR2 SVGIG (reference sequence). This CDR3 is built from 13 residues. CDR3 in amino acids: CAWSKRGYNEQFF. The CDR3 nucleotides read TGTGCCTGGAGTAAACGGGGGTACAATGAGCAGTTCTTC.

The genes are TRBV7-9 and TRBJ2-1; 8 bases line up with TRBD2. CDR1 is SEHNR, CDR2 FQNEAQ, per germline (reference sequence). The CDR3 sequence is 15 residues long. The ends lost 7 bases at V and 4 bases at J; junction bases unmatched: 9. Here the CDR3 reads CASTGRGPNYNEQFF. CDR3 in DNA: TGTGCCAGCACCGGGAGGGGACCCAATTACAATGAGCAGTTCTTC.

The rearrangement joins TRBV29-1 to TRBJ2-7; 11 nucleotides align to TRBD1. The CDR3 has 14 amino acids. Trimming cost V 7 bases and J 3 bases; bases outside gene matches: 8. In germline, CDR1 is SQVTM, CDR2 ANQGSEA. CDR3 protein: CSAARGTGGYEQYF. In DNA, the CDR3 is TGCAGCGCCGCCAGGGGGACAGGGGGCTACGAGCAGTACTTC.